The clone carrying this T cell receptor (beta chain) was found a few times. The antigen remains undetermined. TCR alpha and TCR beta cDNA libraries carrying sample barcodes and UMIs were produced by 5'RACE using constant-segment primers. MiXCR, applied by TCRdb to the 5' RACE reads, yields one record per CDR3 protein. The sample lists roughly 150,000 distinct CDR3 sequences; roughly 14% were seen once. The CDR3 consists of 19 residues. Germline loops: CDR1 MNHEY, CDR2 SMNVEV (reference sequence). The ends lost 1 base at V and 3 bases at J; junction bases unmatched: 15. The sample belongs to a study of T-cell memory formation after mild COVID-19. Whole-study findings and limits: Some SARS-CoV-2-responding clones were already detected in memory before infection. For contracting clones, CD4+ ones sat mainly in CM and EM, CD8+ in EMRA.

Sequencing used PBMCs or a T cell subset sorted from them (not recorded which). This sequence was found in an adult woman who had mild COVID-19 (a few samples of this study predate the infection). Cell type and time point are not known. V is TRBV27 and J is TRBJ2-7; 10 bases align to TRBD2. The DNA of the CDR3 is TGTGCCAGCAGTTTATTTGGCCGTTTAGCGGGAGGTGATATCTACGAGCAGTACTTC. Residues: CASSLFGRLAGGDIYEQYF.